This T cell receptor beta chain was identified in a study of post-analysis software for immune sequencing data. Study-wide context: Some patients lacked subtype; others had relapsing-remitting, secondary progressive or progressive-relapsing disease.

Each TCR beta cDNA library carried unique molecular identifiers. The T cell input of about 1 to 10 million gave roughly 460,000 cDNA molecules. MiXCR, run by TCRdb on the PCR reads, gives a single entry per CDR3 protein. This sample has approximately 730,000 distinct CDR3 sequences; roughly 30% occur once, and the top ten carry roughly 0.53%. CDR3 size: 15 residues. Germline V gene data show CDR1 as MNHNY and CDR2 as SVGAGI (reference sequence). Comment on this clonotype: Its antigen is undetermined. A much bigger clone sits one base away, suggesting this may be a read error.

The study, taken as a whole, reports: Significantly lower normalized Chao1 diversity was seen in multiple sclerosis patients than in controls. Co-batched samples clustered tightly together by F measure. Included in a set of several TRBV segments more frequent in patients than controls were TRBV5-6, TRBV5-1 and TRBV20-1.

Material: blood. This receptor was taken from a girl aged 10 to 17 with multiple sclerosis. The genes are TRBV6-6 and TRBJ2-1; maybe TRBD2 (6 bases). CDR3 in DNA: TGTGCCGGCAGTTCTTTGGTAGCGGAGTACAATGAGCAGTTCTTC. Translation: CAGSSLVAEYNEQFF.